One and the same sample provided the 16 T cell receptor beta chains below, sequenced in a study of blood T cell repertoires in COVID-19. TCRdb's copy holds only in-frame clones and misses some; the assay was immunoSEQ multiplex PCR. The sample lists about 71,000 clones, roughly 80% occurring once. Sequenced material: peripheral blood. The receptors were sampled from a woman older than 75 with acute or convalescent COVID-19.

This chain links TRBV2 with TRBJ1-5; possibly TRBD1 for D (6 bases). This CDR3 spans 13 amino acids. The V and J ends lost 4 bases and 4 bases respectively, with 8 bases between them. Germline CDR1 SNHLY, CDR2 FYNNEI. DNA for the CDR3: TGTGCCAGCAGTGCCAGGGGTAATCAGCCCCAGCATTTT. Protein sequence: CASSARGNQPQHF.

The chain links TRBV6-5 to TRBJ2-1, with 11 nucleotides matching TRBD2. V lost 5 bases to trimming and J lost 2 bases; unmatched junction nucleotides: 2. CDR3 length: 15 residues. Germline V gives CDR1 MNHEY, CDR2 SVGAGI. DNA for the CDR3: TGTGCCAGCAGTCTTAGCGGGAGGGCCTACAATGAGCAGTTCTTC. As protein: CASSLSGRAYNEQFF.

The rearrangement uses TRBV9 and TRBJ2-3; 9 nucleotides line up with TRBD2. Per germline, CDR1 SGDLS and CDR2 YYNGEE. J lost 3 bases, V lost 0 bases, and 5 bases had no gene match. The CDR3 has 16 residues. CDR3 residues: CASSVAAGGRTDTQYF. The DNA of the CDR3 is TGTGCCAGCAGCGTAGCGGCGGGAGGGCGGACAGATACGCAGTATTTT.

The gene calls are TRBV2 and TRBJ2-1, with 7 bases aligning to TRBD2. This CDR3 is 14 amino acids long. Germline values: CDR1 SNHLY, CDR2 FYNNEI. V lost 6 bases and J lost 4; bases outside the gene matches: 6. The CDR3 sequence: CASREGLQYNEQFF. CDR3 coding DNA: TGTGCCAGCAGGGAGGGACTACAGTACAATGAGCAGTTCTTC.

The CDR3 loop reads CASGGSGSVYEQYF. For the CDR3, the DNA is TGTGCCAGCGGTGGGAGCGGGAGCGTGTACGAGCAGTACTTC. This sequence joins TRBV5-5 and TRBJ2-7, with 8 positions matching TRBD2. The CDR3 extends over 14 amino acids. The V gene end was trimmed by 7 bases and the J gene end by 4 bases; junction bases not matched to a gene: 10. The germline V gene encodes CDR1 SGHKS and CDR2 YYEKEE (reference sequence).

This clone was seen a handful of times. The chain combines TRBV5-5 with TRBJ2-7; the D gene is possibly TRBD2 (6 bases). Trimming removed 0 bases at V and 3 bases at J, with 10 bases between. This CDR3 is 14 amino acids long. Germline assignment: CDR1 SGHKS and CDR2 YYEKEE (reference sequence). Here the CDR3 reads CASSLAPGVYEQYF. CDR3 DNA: TGTGCCAGCAGCTTGGCCCCGGGGGTCTACGAGCAGTACTTC.

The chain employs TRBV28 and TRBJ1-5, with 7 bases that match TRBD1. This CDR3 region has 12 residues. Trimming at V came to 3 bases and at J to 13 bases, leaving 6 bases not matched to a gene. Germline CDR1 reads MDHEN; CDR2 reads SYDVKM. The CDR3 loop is CASSFRSRGQHF. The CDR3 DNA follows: TGTGCCAGCAGTTTTCGGAGCAGGGGGCAGCATTTT.

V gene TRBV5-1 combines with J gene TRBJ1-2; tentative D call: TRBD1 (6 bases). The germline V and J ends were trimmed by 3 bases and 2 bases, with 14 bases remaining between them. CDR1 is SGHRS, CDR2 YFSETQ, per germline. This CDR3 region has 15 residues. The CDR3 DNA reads TGCGCCAGCAGCTGGGCCCCGGGACACAACTATGGCTACACCTTC. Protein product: CASSWAPGHNYGYTF.

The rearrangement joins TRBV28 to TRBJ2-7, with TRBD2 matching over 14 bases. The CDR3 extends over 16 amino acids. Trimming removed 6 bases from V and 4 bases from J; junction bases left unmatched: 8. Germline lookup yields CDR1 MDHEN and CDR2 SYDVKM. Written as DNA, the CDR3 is TGTGCCAGCAGGATCGGGACTAGCGGGAGTTGGTACGAGCAGTACTTC. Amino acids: CASRIGTSGSWYEQYF.

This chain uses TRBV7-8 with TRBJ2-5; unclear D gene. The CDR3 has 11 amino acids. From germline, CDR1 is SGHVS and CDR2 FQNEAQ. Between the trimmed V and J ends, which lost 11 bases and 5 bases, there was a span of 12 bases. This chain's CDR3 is CACASGETQYF. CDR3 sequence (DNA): TGTGCCTGTGCTTCCGGGGAGACCCAGTACTTC.

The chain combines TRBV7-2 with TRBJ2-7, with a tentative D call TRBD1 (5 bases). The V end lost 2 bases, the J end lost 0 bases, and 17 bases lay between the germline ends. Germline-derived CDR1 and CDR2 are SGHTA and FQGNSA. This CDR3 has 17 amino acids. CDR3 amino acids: CASSLSLKGKFSYEQYF. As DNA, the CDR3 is TGTGCCAGCAGCTTATCCCTGAAGGGGAAATTCTCCTACGAGCAGTACTTC.

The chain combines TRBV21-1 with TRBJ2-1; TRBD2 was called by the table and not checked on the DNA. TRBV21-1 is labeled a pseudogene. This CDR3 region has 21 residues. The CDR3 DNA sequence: TGTGCCAGCAGCAAAGTATGGATCGGGACTAGCGGGTGCCGCTCCTACAATGAGCAGTTCTTC. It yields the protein CASSKVWIGTSGCRSYNEQFF.

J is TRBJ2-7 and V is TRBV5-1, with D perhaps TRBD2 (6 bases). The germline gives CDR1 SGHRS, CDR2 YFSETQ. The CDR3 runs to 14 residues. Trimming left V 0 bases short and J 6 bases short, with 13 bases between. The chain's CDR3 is CASSLDGREVEQYF. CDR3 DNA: TGCGCCAGCAGCTTGGACGGGAGAGAGGTCGAGCAGTACTTC.

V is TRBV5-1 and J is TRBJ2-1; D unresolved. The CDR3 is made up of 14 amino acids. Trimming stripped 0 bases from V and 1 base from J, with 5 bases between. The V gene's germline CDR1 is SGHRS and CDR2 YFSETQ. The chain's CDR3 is CASSLGQSYNEQFF. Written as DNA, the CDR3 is TGCGCCAGCAGCTTGGGCCAGTCCTACAATGAGCAGTTCTTC.

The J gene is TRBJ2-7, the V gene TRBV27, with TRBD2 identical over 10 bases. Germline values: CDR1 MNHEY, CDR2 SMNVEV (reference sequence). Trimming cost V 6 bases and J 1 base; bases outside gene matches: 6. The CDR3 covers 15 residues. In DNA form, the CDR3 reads TGTGCCAGCAGGGAGACTAGCGGGCCATCCTACGAGCAGTACTTC. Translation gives CASRETSGPSYEQYF.

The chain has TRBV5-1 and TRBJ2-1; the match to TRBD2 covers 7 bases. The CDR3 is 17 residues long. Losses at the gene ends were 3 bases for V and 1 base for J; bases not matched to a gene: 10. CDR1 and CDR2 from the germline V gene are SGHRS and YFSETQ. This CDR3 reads CASSSSSHGGSYNEQFF. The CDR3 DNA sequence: TGCGCCAGCAGCTCGTCCTCCCACGGGGGGTCCTACAATGAGCAGTTCTTC.